Each of the 2 T cell receptor beta chains below was sequenced from the same sample in a study of CD8+CD57+ T cells in acquired aplastic anemia. It was genomic DNA that served as the template for profiling TCR beta VDJ and CDR3. TCRdb independently ran MiXCR on the reads; one entry per CDR3 protein. The sample shows about half a million distinct CDR3 sequences, approximately 32% of them seen only once. Patients chosen for sequencing had shown CD8+CD57+ cell expansion by flow cytometry. The sequencing input was sorted CD4+, CD8+, or CD8+CD57+ T cells (not recorded which) from PBMCs. The source is a human donor with aplastic anemia.

This clonotype was observed a few times. The genes are TRBV5-6 and TRBJ2-3; 9 bases align to TRBD2. CDR3 length equals 16 residues. The V and J ends lost 1 base and 4 bases, in that order; junction bases with no gene match: 7. Germline values: CDR1 SGHDT, CDR2 YYEEEE. CDR3 sequence reads: CASSLKAGGFADTQYF. In DNA, the CDR3 is TGTGCCAGCAGCTTGAAAGCGGGAGGCTTCGCAGATACGCAGTATTTT. The variable domain in full, with the rest retrieved from reference TRBV5-6 and TRBJ2-3, is DAGVTQSPTHLIKTRGQQVTLRCSPKSGHDTVSWYQQALGQGPQFIFQYYEEEERQRGNFPDRFSGHQFPNYSSELNVNALLLGDSALYLCASSLKAGGFADTQYFGPGTRLTVL.

This clonotype appeared a few times. This rearrangement joins TRBV6-1 to TRBJ1-1, with D perhaps matching TRBD1 (5 bases). This CDR3 contains 14 residues. CDR1 is MNHNS, CDR2 SASEGT, per germline. Trimming cost V 5 bases and J 8 bases, with 18 bases left between them. CDR3 nucleotides: TGTGCCAGCAGTTTGGGGGGGGAGACAAACGAAGCTTTCTTT. It translates to CASSLGGETNEAFF.